What follows are 27 T cell receptor beta chains derived from one specimen sequenced in a study of shared clonotypes between healthy human individuals. Clones were sequenced by immunoSEQ multiplex PCR, and TCRdb holds only the in-frame ones, with some missing. The sample has 2,500,000 or so clones, roughly 93% seen once. Sample: naive CD4+ T cells from PBMCs. Subset: CD45RA+ positively selected. These receptors came from a man aged 18 to 30 in good health. Some clones in this sample may be carry-over from other donors' samples.

This chain's CDR3 is CASSFGVSYNEQFF. The CDR3 coding sequence is TGTGCCAGCAGTTTCGGGGTCTCCTACAATGAGCAGTTCTTC. This rearrangement joins TRBV28 to TRBJ2-1, with a possible D match to TRBD2 (5 bases). The germline CDR1 and CDR2 sequences are MDHEN and SYDVKM. The V gene lost 3 bases and the J gene lost 0 bases, with 6 bases spanning the gap. CDR3 length equals 14 residues.

A note on this clone: Within the sample, other DNA sequences also encode this same CDR3. This chain links TRBV2 with TRBJ1-5; D might be TRBD1 (5 bases). This CDR3 has 12 amino acids. Germline V gene sequence: CDR1 SNHLY, CDR2 FYNNEI. V lost 2 bases, J lost 6 bases, and 5 bases lay in between. The CDR3 sequence: CASSERGQPQHF. The CDR3 DNA sequence: TGTGCCAGCAGTGAAAGGGGTCAGCCCCAGCATTTT.

This chain links TRBV28 with TRBJ2-5, with 8 positions matching TRBD2. CDR1 is MDHEN and CDR2 is SYDVKM in the germline V gene. V trimming: 3 bases; J trimming: 3 bases; junction bases outside the gene matches: 15. The CDR3 spans 18 residues. The CDR3: CASSLSASGSPIKETQYF. The CDR3 bases are TGTGCCAGCAGTTTGAGTGCTAGCGGGTCCCCGATTAAAGAGACCCAGTACTTC.

This clone was counted a few times. The CDR3, as DNA: TGTGCCAGCAGTGAGAATACGATGAACACTGAAGCTTTCTTT. Its translation: CASSENTMNTEAFF. The chain has TRBV6-1 and TRBJ1-1; no clear D gene. Germline values: CDR1 MNHNS, CDR2 SASEGT. The V and J ends lost 3 bases and 0 bases respectively, with 8 bases between them. The CDR3 loop spans 14 amino acids.

This clone appeared a single time. The rearrangement joins TRBV5-1 to TRBJ2-7; 7 bases are shared with TRBD2. Germline-derived CDR1 and CDR2 are SGHRS and YFSETQ. With 1 base clipped from V and 5 bases from J, the junction kept 9 bases outside the gene matches. The CDR3 is made up of 15 amino acids. In nucleotides, the CDR3 is TGCGCCAGCAGCTTGCGCCTAGCGGAGAGGAACGAGCAGTACTTC. Amino acids: CASSLRLAERNEQYF.

In regard to this clone: Other nucleotide sequences in the sample specify the same CDR3. V is TRBV28 and J is TRBJ2-7; tentatively, D is TRBD2 (6 bases). Germline CDR1 is MDHEN and CDR2 is SYDVKM. The CDR3 runs 15 residues. V gave up 3 bases and J gave up 2 bases, with 14 bases separating them. CDR3 region: CASSLGGGSTYEQYF. Here the CDR3 DNA reads TGTGCCAGCAGTTTGGGTGGGGGGTCGACCTACGAGCAGTACTTC.

V gene TRBV5-1 combines with J gene TRBJ1-2; D unresolved. V lost 4 bases and J 8 bases, leaving 15 bases between the germline ends. This CDR3 comprises 13 residues. Germline CDR1 is SGHRS and CDR2 is YFSETQ. CDR3: CASSPPGPVGYTF. The CDR3 coding sequence is TGCGCCAGCAGCCCGCCTGGGCCAGTCGGCTACACCTTC.

This chain joins TRBV28 and TRBJ2-1; 9 bases line up with TRBD2. Germline CDR1 reads MDHEN; CDR2 reads SYDVKM. Trimming cost V 11 bases and J 8 bases; bases outside gene matches: 13. The CDR3 has 14 residues. The CDR3 region is CAGGRAGGFDEQFF. The CDR3 coding sequence is TGTGCCGGAGGCCGAGCGGGAGGATTCGATGAGCAGTTCTTC.

The chain links TRBV9 to TRBJ2-1, with 8 bases aligning to TRBD2. Germline lookup yields CDR1 SGDLS and CDR2 YYNGEE. This CDR3 spans 18 amino acids. V was pared by 3 bases and J by 6 bases, with 17 bases of the junction left unmatched. The CDR3 protein is CASSAPGGYSGTANEQFF. The CDR3 coding sequence is TGTGCCAGCAGCGCACCCGGGGGGTATAGCGGGACGGCCAATGAGCAGTTCTTC.

The chain combines TRBV25-1 with TRBJ2-1; tentative D call: TRBD2 (6 bases). CDR1 MGHDK and CDR2 SYGVNS come from the germline V gene. V shed 1 base and J shed 0 bases, with 10 bases lying between them. The CDR3 contains 16 residues. Written as DNA, the CDR3 is TGTGCCAGCAGTGAATTGGGAGGAGACTCCTACAATGAGCAGTTCTTC. Its protein product is CASSELGGDSYNEQFF.

The rearrangement joins TRBV9 to TRBJ2-1; the D is unclear. The germline gives CDR1 SGDLS, CDR2 YYNGEE. The V and J ends lost 6 bases and 0 bases respectively, with 10 bases between them. The CDR3 totals 14 residues. CDR3 in amino acids: CASTPRSSYNEQFF. The CDR3 region has the DNA TGTGCCAGCACTCCCCGGAGCTCCTACAATGAGCAGTTCTTC.

Regarding this clone: Other DNA variants within this sample encode the same CDR3. V is TRBV28 and J is TRBJ1-3; possibly TRBD1 for D (5 bases). Deletions cut 6 bases from V and 4 bases from J, with 13 bases between. Germline V gene sequence: CDR1 MDHEN, CDR2 SYDVKM. This CDR3 is built from 14 residues. DNA of the CDR3: TGTGCCAGCAGGCCTGGGGGATCCGGAAACACCATATATTTT. This gives the protein CASRPGGSGNTIYF.

The CDR3 loop is CASRIRPGEPYEQYF. For the CDR3, the DNA is TGTGCCAGCAGGATTAGGCCGGGTGAACCTTACGAGCAGTACTTC. The gene calls are TRBV7-8 and TRBJ2-7; D not certain. V was trimmed by 6 bases and J by 4 bases, leaving 19 bases between them. The CDR3 extends over 15 amino acids. Germline V gene lookup returns CDR1 SGHVS and CDR2 FQNEAQ.

The V and J genes are TRBV28 and TRBJ2-1; 11 nucleotides agree with TRBD2. Trimming cost V 4 bases and J 0 bases; bases outside gene matches: 11. CDR1 and CDR2 (germline): MDHEN, SYDVKM. This CDR3 is 19 amino acids long. CDR3 bases: TGTGCCAGCAGTTCCTGGGTAGCGGGAGGGTCCAGCTCCTACAATGAGCAGTTCTTC. Its protein is CASSSWVAGGSSSYNEQFF.

The rearrangement links TRBV27 to TRBJ1-2; a possible D gene is TRBD1 (6 bases). The germline gives CDR1 MNHEY, CDR2 SMNVEV (reference sequence). The CDR3 totals 17 residues. Trimming stripped 4 bases from V and 1 base from J, with 19 bases between. CDR3 residues: CASSSQTTRGRNYGYTF. The CDR3 DNA sequence: TGTGCCAGCAGTTCTCAAACGACCAGGGGACGTAACTATGGCTACACCTTC.

The chain employs TRBV7-9 and TRBJ2-4, with 10 bases identical to TRBD2. The junction had 20 bases not matched to a gene; V was cut back by 5 bases and J by 7 bases. The germline gives CDR1 SEHNR, CDR2 FQNEAQ (reference sequence). The CDR3 consists of 19 residues. The CDR3 nucleotides are TGTGCCAGCAGCAACGACGGGAGGACTAGCGGCCCCCGTGGGAACATTCAGTACTTC. Translation gives CASSNDGRTSGPRGNIQYF.

This chain connects TRBV11-2 to TRBJ1-1; D remains unclear. The CDR3 has 13 amino acids. In germline, CDR1 is SGHAT, CDR2 FQNNGV. The V gene lost 2 bases and the J gene lost 1 base, with 5 bases spanning the gap. CDR3 DNA: TGTGCCAGCAGCTTAATCCCGAACACTGAAGCTTTCTTT. Its translation is CASSLIPNTEAFF.

The chain combines TRBV7-2 with TRBJ2-1; 14 nucleotides line up with TRBD2. This CDR3 has 14 amino acids. With 5 bases clipped from V and 10 bases from J, the junction kept 4 bases outside the gene matches. Germline CDR1 and CDR2: SGHTA and FQGNSA. CDR3 amino acids: CASSPGTSGSEQFF. CDR3 nucleotides: TGTGCCAGCAGCCCCGGGACTAGCGGGAGCGAGCAGTTCTTC.

This chain joins TRBV2 and TRBJ1-5; no firm D call. Germline V gene data show CDR1 as SNHLY and CDR2 as FYNNEI. The CDR3 contains 13 residues. Trimming took off 7 bases at V and 4 bases at J, with 11 bases between the two ends. The CDR3 sequence: CASIDQPNQPQHF. The DNA of the CDR3 is TGTGCCAGCATTGACCAACCAAATCAGCCCCAGCATTTT.

The V call is TRBV5-4, the J call TRBJ1-4, with 10 bases matching TRBD1. Germline loops: CDR1 SGHNT, CDR2 YYREEE (reference sequence). The V gene end was trimmed by 0 bases and the J gene end by 10 bases; junction bases not matched to a gene: 9. The CDR3 has 16 residues. The CDR3 protein is CASSLAGTGVKGKLFF. DNA of the CDR3: TGTGCCAGCAGCTTGGCCGGGACAGGGGTAAAGGGAAAACTGTTTTTT.

Notes on this clone: This same CDR3 is encoded by further DNA sequences in the sample. This sequence joins TRBV11-3 and TRBJ1-1; D is unclear. Between the trimmed V and J ends, which lost 2 bases and 0 bases, there was a span of 7 bases. The CDR3 length is 14 residues. Per the germline V gene, CDR1 is SGHNT and CDR2 is YENEEA. This CDR3 reads CASSLSGVNTEAFF. As DNA, the CDR3 is TGTGCCAGCAGCTTAAGCGGAGTGAACACTGAAGCTTTCTTT.

The genes are TRBV5-1 and TRBJ2-7; 7 bases match TRBD1. CDR1 is SGHRS, CDR2 YFSETQ, per germline. This CDR3 contains 13 residues. The ends lost 1 base at V and 7 bases at J; junction bases unmatched: 5. Written as DNA, the CDR3 is TGCGCCAGCAGCTTGAACAGGGGATGGGAGCAGTACTTC. As protein: CASSLNRGWEQYF.

This chain joins TRBV29-1 and TRBJ2-3; D assignment may be TRBD1 or TRBD2 (5 bases each). CDR1 is SQVTM, CDR2 ANQGSEA, per germline. V lost 7 bases and J 1 base, leaving 18 bases between the germline ends. The CDR3 consists of 15 residues. CDR3 residues: CSAPARAGRTDTQYF. The CDR3 nucleotides are TGCAGCGCGCCGGCGAGGGCAGGGCGCACAGATACGCAGTATTTT.

The chain has TRBV7-2 and TRBJ2-3; 9 bases align to TRBD2. The CDR3 is 16 amino acids. The germline V gene encodes CDR1 SGHTA and CDR2 FQGNSA. The V gene end was trimmed by 4 bases and the J gene end by 1 base; junction bases not matched to a gene: 6. The CDR3 is CASSWQVAGGTDTQYF. The CDR3 coding sequence is TGTGCCAGCAGCTGGCAGGTAGCGGGGGGCACAGATACGCAGTATTTT.

The CDR3 DNA is TGCGCCAGCACTTCTTCCAAAATGGGACAGGCAAATACGCAGTATTTT. It encodes CASTSSKMGQANTQYF. The chain joins TRBV10-1 to TRBJ2-3, with TRBD1 matching 8 bases. The CDR3 is made up of 16 amino acids. The germline CDR1 and CDR2 sequences are WNHNN and SYGVQD (reference sequence). J lost 7 bases, V lost 7 bases, and 16 bases had no gene match.

The chain recombines TRBV1 with TRBJ1-1. TRBV1 is given as a pseudogene. This CDR3 spans 13 amino acids. This CDR3 is CTSRDGTAVEAFF. CDR3 coding DNA: TGCACCAGCAGAGACGGGACCGCCGTCGAAGCTTTCTTT.

This clone was seen once. This chain joins TRBV10-3 and TRBJ2-2, with TRBD2 matching over 9 bases. The V and J ends lost 6 bases and 3 bases, in that order; junction bases with no gene match: 8. From germline, CDR1 is ENHRY and CDR2 SYGVKD. The CDR3 runs 16 residues. The CDR3 region is CAIRDFRTSDTGELFF. The CDR3 DNA follows: TGTGCCATCAGGGATTTTCGGACTAGCGACACCGGGGAGCTGTTTTTT.